This T cell receptor (beta chain) was sequenced in a study of T cell repertoires in ileal Crohn's disease. For the study at large: Surgery for a complication: stricturing in about 60%, penetrating in about 40%.

The J segment lost 5 bases and the V segment lost 6 bases, leaving 4 bases of the junction unmatched. Germline CDR1 reads ENHRY; CDR2 reads SYGVKD. The CDR3 length is 14 residues. TCRB immunosequencing input was 400 to 650 nanograms of biopsy DNA per sample. Repertoires were generated with immunoSEQ multiplex PCR, while TCRdb's copy carries only in-frame clones and drops some. The sample comprises 1,500 to 2,000 clones, more than 70% of which are singletons, and around 6.3% rests with the top ten. Time point given: neoterminal ileum biopsy at postoperative endoscopy, about 6 months after surgery. Sequencing input: ileal tissue. The source of this sequence is an adult with Crohn's disease. This chain links TRBV10-3 with TRBJ2-3; 11 bases agree with TRBD1. The CDR3 DNA reads TGTGCCATCAGAGGGACAGGGGGTGGAGATACGCAGTATTTT. Translation gives CAIRGTGGGDTQYF.